Listed here are 28 T cell receptor beta chains from one sample, sequenced in a study of cytotoxic CD8 clonotypes in ibrutinib-treated CLL. Repertoires were generated with immunoSEQ multiplex PCR, while TCRdb's copy carries only in-frame clones and drops some. This sample has some 140,000 clones, with approximately 89% found just once. This sample comprised PBMCs, obtained after 12 months of ibrutinib treatment. These receptors were taken from a human donor with chronic lymphocytic leukemia.

The rearrangement joins TRBV19 to TRBJ2-7, with a weak D call TRBD2 (6 bases). The CDR3 contains 15 residues. The germline CDR1 and CDR2 sequences are LNHDA and SQIVND (reference sequence). Trimming removed 4 bases at V and 4 bases at J, with 17 bases between. The CDR3 is CASSNWDSPRYEQYF. CDR3 DNA: TGTGCCAGTAGTAATTGGGACTCGCCCCGATACGAGCAGTACTTC.

This chain connects TRBV27 to TRBJ1-4; 8 bases match TRBD1. The V gene's germline CDR1 is MNHEY and CDR2 SMNVEV (reference sequence). The CDR3 runs to 15 residues. The junction had 15 bases not matched to a gene; V was cut back by 8 bases and J by 10 bases. In nucleotides, the CDR3 is TGTGCCAGCTCCCAAGAAGGGACAGGAGGGGGAAAACTGTTTTTT. Protein: CASSQEGTGGGKLFF.

The chain combines TRBV7-2 with TRBJ2-1, with 7 bases identical to TRBD1. Germline trimming cut 3 bases from V and 4 bases from J; bases unmatched to any gene: 6. The CDR3 is 15 amino acids. Germline V CDR1 and CDR2: SGHTA, FQGNSA. For the CDR3, the DNA is TGTGCCAGCAGCTTGAACGGACAGGAGTACAATGAGCAGTTCTTC. It encodes CASSLNGQEYNEQFF.

This chain joins TRBV4-3 and TRBJ2-7; no firm D call. The CDR3 has 17 amino acids. Germline lookup yields CDR1 LGHNA and CDR2 YSLEER. The V gene lost 1 base and the J gene lost 4 bases, with 20 bases spanning the gap. In nucleotides, the CDR3 is TGCGCCAGCAGCCAAGCGGCGGACGCTTTGTCCCCTTACGAGCAGTACTTC. It codes for CASSQAADALSPYEQYF.

The chain joins TRBV7-9 to TRBJ2-2; unclear D gene. Germline V gene data show CDR1 as SEHNR and CDR2 as FQNEAQ (reference sequence). V lost 7 bases and J lost 1, with 4 bases in between. This CDR3 is 12 amino acids long. CDR3 DNA sequence: TGTGCCAGCATTGTGAACACCGGGGAGCTGTTTTTT. The encoded protein is CASIVNTGELFF.

The chain recombines TRBV2 with TRBJ2-5; no firm D call. The CDR3 runs to 11 residues. The ends were cut back, 3 bases at V and 3 bases at J, with 2 bases in the middle. Germline V gene sequence: CDR1 SNHLY, CDR2 FYNNEI. CDR3 sequence reads: CASSEEETQYF. The CDR3, as DNA: TGTGCCAGCAGTGAGGAAGAGACCCAGTACTTC.

The DNA of the CDR3 is TGTGCCAGTAGAATTGACGGCCTTTCCTATGGCTACACCTTC. Translated: CASRIDGLSYGYTF. The chain combines TRBV19 with TRBJ1-2; D ambiguous. Trimming cost V 6 bases and J 4 bases, with 15 bases left between them. The CDR3 contains 14 residues. Germline CDR1 is LNHDA and CDR2 is SQIVND (reference sequence). The complete variable domain, with remaining parts taken from reference TRBV19 and TRBJ1-2, reads DGGITQSPKYLFRKEGQNVTLSCEQNLNHDAMYWYRQDPGQGLRLIYYSQIVNDFQKGDIAEGYSVSREKKESFPLTVTSAQKNPTAFYLCASRIDGLSYGYTFGSGTRLTVV.

This chain joins TRBV10-1 and TRBJ1-4, with D maybe TRBD1 (5 bases). The CDR3 is made up of 14 amino acids. Trimming removed 5 bases from V and 3 bases from J, with 10 bases in between. Per the germline V gene, CDR1 is WNHNN and CDR2 is SYGVQD (reference sequence). The CDR3 loop is CASSKRGANEKLFF. The CDR3 coding sequence is TGCGCCAGCAGTAAAAGGGGAGCTAATGAAAAACTGTTTTTT.

V gene TRBV7-3 combines with J gene TRBJ2-6; 8 bases are shared with TRBD2. The CDR3 runs to 18 residues. V dropped 2 bases and J dropped 1; count of bases not matched to a gene: 7. Germline values: CDR1 SGHTA, CDR2 FQGTGA. The CDR3 sequence is CASSLQPGGLSGANVLTF. As DNA, the CDR3 is TGTGCCAGCAGCTTACAACCGGGAGGGCTATCTGGGGCCAACGTCCTGACTTTC.

The chain uses TRBV15 and TRBJ2-4; 8 bases line up with TRBD2. CDR1 and CDR2 from the germline V gene are LNHNV and YYDKDF (reference sequence). The J segment lost 6 bases and the V segment lost 6 bases, leaving 10 bases of the junction unmatched. The CDR3 contains 15 residues. In nucleotides, the CDR3 is TGTGCCACCAGAGCCCGGGAGGGCCGGGGAAACATTCAGTACTTC. It is translated as CATRAREGRGNIQYF.

V usage is TRBV11-3 and J usage is TRBJ2-2; 10 bases are shared with TRBD1. CDR1 is SGHNT and CDR2 is YENEEA in the germline V gene. V trimming: 5 bases; J trimming: 2 bases; junction bases outside the gene matches: 11. There are 18 residues in the CDR3. CDR3 in DNA: TGTGCCAGCAGCACACGACAGGGGGCCCCCGCTAACACCGGGGAGCTGTTTTTT. Encoded protein: CASSTRQGAPANTGELFF. Complete variable domain (other parts from reference TRBV11-3 and TRBJ2-2): EAGVVQSPRYKIIEKKQPVAFWCNPISGHNTLYWYLQNLGQGPELLIRYENEEAVDDSQLPKDRFSAERLKGVDSTLKIQPAELGDSAVYLCASSTRQGAPANTGELFFGEGSRLTVL.

This chain uses TRBV5-1 with TRBJ2-5; TRBD1 matches at 8 bases. This CDR3 has 13 residues. The germline V gene has CDR1 SGHRS and CDR2 YFSETQ. Trimming cost V 6 bases and J 1 base; bases outside gene matches: 2. The CDR3 nucleotides read TGCGCCAGCAAGGACAGGGTCCAAGAGACCCAGTACTTC. It translates to CASKDRVQETQYF. Full variable domain (outside the CDR3, taken from reference TRBV5-1 and TRBJ2-5): KAGVTQTPRYLIKTRGQQVTLSCSPISGHRSVSWYQQTPGQGLQFLFEYFSETQRNKGNFPGRFSGRQFSNSRSEMNVSTLELGDSALYLCASKDRVQETQYFGPGTRLLVL.

The chain combines TRBV19 with TRBJ2-5; 8 nucleotides agree with TRBD1. The CDR3 sequence is 19 residues long. The V gene end was trimmed by 3 bases and the J gene end by 5 bases; junction bases not matched to a gene: 20. Germline assignment: CDR1 LNHDA and CDR2 SQIVND (reference sequence). The CDR3 here is CASSIEGGNGQGRAETQYF. The CDR3, as DNA: TGTGCCAGTAGTATCGAGGGGGGAAATGGACAGGGAAGGGCGGAGACCCAGTACTTC. Drawing the rest from reference TRBV19 and TRBJ2-5, the complete variable domain is DGGITQSPKYLFRKEGQNVTLSCEQNLNHDAMYWYRQDPGQGLRLIYYSQIVNDFQKGDIAEGYSVSREKKESFPLTVTSAQKNPTAFYLCASSIEGGNGQGRAETQYFGPGTRLLVL.

This clone came up once. One end of the junction is discordant with germline, which a read error may explain. The chain links TRBV7-9 to TRBJ1-1; no firm D call. The CDR3 is made up of 13 amino acids. Per germline, CDR1 SEHNR and CDR2 FQNEAQ (reference sequence). For the CDR3, the DNA is TGTGCCAGCATCCTTACTTTGAATACTGAAGCTTTCTTT. Its translation is CASILTLNTEAFF. Complete variable domain (other parts from reference TRBV7-9 and TRBJ1-1): DTGVSQNPRHKITKRGQNVTFRCDPISEHNRLYWYRQTLGQGPEFLTYFQNEAQLEKSRLLSDRFSAERPKGSFSTLEIQRTEQGDSAMYLCASILTLNTEAFFGQGTRLTVV.

This clone appeared once. This CDR3 reads CASSLASGVDYEQYF. The CDR3 DNA sequence: TGTGCCAGCAGTCTGGCCAGCGGGGTTGACTACGAGCAGTACTTC. The V gene is TRBV9, the J gene TRBJ2-7; 7 nucleotides agree with TRBD2. Trimming took 5 bases from V and 3 from J; bases not matched to a gene: 11. Germline-derived CDR1 and CDR2 are SGDLS and YYNGEE. The CDR3 consists of 15 residues.

The V gene is TRBV28, the J gene TRBJ2-7; 9 nucleotides line up with TRBD1. The trim removed 7 bases at V and 5 bases at J, leaving 15 bases unmatched. The CDR3 spans 16 residues. The germline V gene encodes CDR1 MDHEN and CDR2 SYDVKM. CDR3 sequence (DNA): TGTGCCAGCACCCAGGGGTGGACAGGGGAGAGGAACGAGCAGTACTTC. Translated: CASTQGWTGERNEQYF.

The chain has TRBV19 and TRBJ2-3, with TRBD1 matching 7 bases. Germline V lookup: CDR1 LNHDA, CDR2 SQIVND (reference sequence). The length of the CDR3 is 15 residues. After removal of 2 bases from V and 2 bases from J, the junction contained 4 bases not matched to a gene. The CDR3 sequence is CASSILGTVTDTQYF. Written as DNA, the CDR3 is TGTGCCAGTAGTATACTAGGGACAGTCACAGATACGCAGTATTTT.

The V and J genes are TRBV7-9 and TRBJ2-7, with 10 bases fitting TRBD1. The CDR3 has 15 residues. V trimming: 2 bases; J trimming: 7 bases; junction bases outside the gene matches: 8. Germline V gene lookup returns CDR1 SEHNR and CDR2 FQNEAQ (reference sequence). The CDR3 nucleotides are TGTGCCAGCAGCTTATCGCGACAGGGGGCGCAAGAGCAGTACTTC. As protein: CASSLSRQGAQEQYF. The variable domain in full, with the rest retrieved from reference TRBV7-9 and TRBJ2-7, is DTGVSQNPRHKITKRGQNVTFRCDPISEHNRLYWYRQTLGQGPEFLTYFQNEAQLEKSRLLSDRFSAERPKGSFSTLEIQRTEQGDSAMYLCASSLSRQGAQEQYFGPGTRLTVT.

The chain uses TRBV6-9 and TRBJ2-4; D is undetermined. In germline, CDR1 is MNHGY, CDR2 SVAAGI. The CDR3 runs 17 residues. The V end lost 0 bases, the J end lost 0 bases, and 12 bases lay between the germline ends. The DNA of the CDR3 is TGTGCCAGCAGTTATTCGGGCTCAGTCGTAGCCAAAAACATTCAGTACTTC. Protein product: CASSYSGSVVAKNIQYF.

Comments on this clone: The germline gene is not matched at one end of the junction; a read error may be the cause. The chain joins TRBV7-7 to TRBJ2-5; 12 nucleotides match TRBD2. Per germline, CDR1 SSHAT and CDR2 FNYEAQ (reference sequence). This CDR3 is built from 14 residues. CDR3 protein: CASSRTSGEETQYF. The CDR3 nucleotides are TGTGCTAGCAGCCGGACTAGCGGGGAAGAGACCCAGTACTTC. Filled out from reference TRBV7-7 and TRBJ2-5, the complete variable domain reads GAGVSQSPRYKVTKRGQDVTLRCDPISSHATLYWYQQALGQGPEFLTYFNYEAQPDKSGLPSDRFSAERPEGSISTLTIQRTEQRDSAMYRCASSRTSGEETQYFGPGTRLLVL.

The chain links TRBV18 to TRBJ2-1, with 8 bases that match TRBD2. The V gene end was trimmed by 3 bases and the J gene end by 5 bases; junction bases not matched to a gene: 6. The CDR3 covers 15 residues. In germline, CDR1 is KGHSH, CDR2 LQKENI. The CDR3 sequence is CASSPDTSGNNEQFF. CDR3 nucleotide sequence: TGTGCCAGCTCACCGGACACTAGCGGAAACAATGAGCAGTTCTTC.

The genes are TRBV29-1 and TRBJ2-7; D perhaps matches TRBD1 (8 bases). Deletions cut 7 bases from V and 8 bases from J, with 18 bases between. The germline gives CDR1 SQVTM, CDR2 ANQGSEA. The CDR3 has 12 residues. The CDR3 coding sequence is TGCAGCGCCGGAGGACAGGGAGGGAAGCAGTACTTC. Its translation is CSAGGQGGKQYF.

The chain uses TRBV28 and TRBJ2-7; D may be TRBD1 (5 bases). Trimming shortened V by 3 bases and J by 9 bases, and 12 bases separated the two germline ends. Looked up from germline, CDR1 is MDHEN and CDR2 is SYDVKM. The CDR3 is 12 amino acids. CDR3 in amino acids: CASSFQGLWQYF. The CDR3 region has the DNA TGTGCCAGCAGTTTTCAGGGATTGTGGCAGTACTTC.

This chain joins TRBV29-1 and TRBJ2-7; a possible D gene is TRBD2 (5 bases). The CDR3 runs to 12 residues. V shed 6 bases and J shed 3 bases, with 12 bases lying between them. CDR1 is SQVTM, CDR2 ANQGSEA, per germline. CDR3 in amino acids: CSVGLGVYEQYF. CDR3 DNA: TGCAGCGTGGGCCTCGGGGTCTACGAGCAGTACTTC.

The genes are TRBV4-2 and TRBJ1-1; TRBD1 might be the D (5 bases). V gave up 0 bases and J gave up 5 bases, with 10 bases separating them. Germline assignment: CDR1 LGHNA and CDR2 YNFKEQ. This CDR3 has 14 amino acids. CDR3 residues: CASSQDGWGTEAFF. In nucleotides, the CDR3 is TGTGCCAGCAGCCAAGATGGTTGGGGGACTGAAGCTTTCTTT.

The chain has TRBV7-3 and TRBJ2-1, with TRBD2 as a possible D gene (6 bases). V dropped 5 bases and J dropped 6 bases, with 14 bases sitting between them. Germline assignment: CDR1 SGHTA and CDR2 FQGTGA. The CDR3 contains 14 residues. Written as DNA, the CDR3 is TGTGCCAGCAGCGCAACTAGCTCCATCAATGAGCAGTTCTTC. It codes for CASSATSSINEQFF.

The chain combines TRBV13 with TRBJ1-1; no clear D. V lost 5 bases and J lost 1, with 11 bases in between. The CDR3 runs to 14 residues. The germline V gene has CDR1 PRHDT and CDR2 FYEKMQ (reference sequence). DNA of the CDR3: TGTGCCAGCAGCCAAGGTAGACCGAACACTGAAGCTTTCTTT. This gives the protein CASSQGRPNTEAFF.

The V call is TRBV9, the J call TRBJ1-2; weak D call: TRBD1 (5 bases). Germline loops: CDR1 SGDLS, CDR2 YYNGEE. CDR3 length: 15 residues. Trimming took 0 bases from V and 0 from J, leaving 9 bases between them. The CDR3 protein is CASSVATATNYGYTF. The CDR3 DNA sequence: TGTGCCAGCAGCGTAGCGACAGCCACTAACTATGGCTACACCTTC.